Below, 3 T cell receptor beta chains from the same sample are listed, as sequenced in a study of T cells in Graves' hyperthyroidism and ophthalmopathy. TCR beta CDR3 regions were amplified from RNA transcripts. With the HTBI primer set, the TCR CDR3 went through a first round of RT-PCR. TCRdb ran MiXCR on the multiplex PCR reads and lists one entry per CDR3 protein. Here the sample spans fewer than 200,000 distinct CDR3 sequences, less than 10% being singletons. The sample consisted of blood. These TCRs come from a young woman with Graves' hyperthyroidism that later progressed to Graves' ophthalmopathy.

There are many counts of this clonotype. The chain employs TRBV7-8 and TRBJ2-5; D is perhaps TRBD1 (6 bases). The CDR3 contains 16 residues. Germline V gene sequence: CDR1 SGHVS, CDR2 FQNEAQ. V lost 0 bases, J lost 2 bases, and 13 bases lay in between. CDR3 in amino acids: CASSLASGEIQETQYF. The CDR3 region has the DNA TGTGCCAGCAGCTTAGCGTCAGGGGAGATTCAAGAGACCCAGTACTTC.

This clonotype has at least ten counts. The DNA of the CDR3 is TGTGCCACCGAAAACCTAGCGGGAGGGTCCTACGAGCAGTACTTC. This gives the protein CATENLAGGSYEQYF. The chain combines TRBV6-1 with TRBJ2-7, with 12 positions matching TRBD2. Germline V gene sequence: CDR1 MNHNS, CDR2 SASEGT. This CDR3 region has 15 residues. The junction had 8 bases not matched to a gene; V was cut back by 10 bases and J by 1 base.

This clonotype was counted at least ten times. The V call is TRBV14, the J call TRBJ2-5; 9 bases match TRBD1. Germline lookup yields CDR1 SGHDN and CDR2 FVKESK. V was clipped by 6 bases and J by 5 bases; unmatched bases: 7. This CDR3 is 14 amino acids long. This CDR3 reads CASSPGTGFETQYF. The CDR3, as DNA: TGTGCCAGCAGTCCCGGGACAGGGTTCGAGACCCAGTACTTC.